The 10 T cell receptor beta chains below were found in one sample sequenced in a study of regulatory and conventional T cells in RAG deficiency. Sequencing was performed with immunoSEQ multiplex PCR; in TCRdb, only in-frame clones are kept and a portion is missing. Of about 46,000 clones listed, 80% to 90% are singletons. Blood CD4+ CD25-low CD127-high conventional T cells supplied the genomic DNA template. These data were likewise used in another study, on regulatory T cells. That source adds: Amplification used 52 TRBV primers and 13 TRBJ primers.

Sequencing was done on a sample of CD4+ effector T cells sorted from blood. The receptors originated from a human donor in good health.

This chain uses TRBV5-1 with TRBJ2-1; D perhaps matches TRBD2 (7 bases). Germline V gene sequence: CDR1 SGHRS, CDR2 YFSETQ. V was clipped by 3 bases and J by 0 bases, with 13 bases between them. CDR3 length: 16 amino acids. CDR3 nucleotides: TGCGCCAGCAGCTCAGGGGAGGGGAGCTCCTACAATGAGCAGTTCTTC. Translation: CASSSGEGSSYNEQFF.

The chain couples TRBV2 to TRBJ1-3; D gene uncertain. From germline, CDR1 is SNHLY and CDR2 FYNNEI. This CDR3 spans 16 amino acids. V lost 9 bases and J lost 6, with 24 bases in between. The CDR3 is CASSWEGGSRENTIYF. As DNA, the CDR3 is TGTGCCAGTTCTTGGGAGGGAGGGTCTCGAGAAAACACCATATATTTT. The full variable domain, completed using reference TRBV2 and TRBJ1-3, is EPEVTQTPSHQVTQMGQEVILRCVPISNHLYFYWYRQILGQKVEFLVSFYNNEISEKSEIFDDQFSVERPDGSNFTLKIRSTKLEDSAMYFCASSWEGGSRENTIYFGEGSWLTVV.

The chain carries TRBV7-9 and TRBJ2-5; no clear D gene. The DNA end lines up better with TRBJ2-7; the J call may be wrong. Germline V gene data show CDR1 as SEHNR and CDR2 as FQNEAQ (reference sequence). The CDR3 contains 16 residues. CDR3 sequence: CASSLDVGTPIREQYF. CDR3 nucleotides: TGTGCCAGCAGCTTAGATGTCGGTACCCCAATACGCGAGCAGTACTTC.

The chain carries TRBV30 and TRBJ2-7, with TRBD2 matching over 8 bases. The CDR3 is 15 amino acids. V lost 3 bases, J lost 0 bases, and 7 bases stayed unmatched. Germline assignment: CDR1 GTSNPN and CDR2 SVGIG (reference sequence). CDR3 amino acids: CAWRRPGTSSYEQYF. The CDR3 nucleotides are TGTGCCTGGAGAAGGCCCGGGACTAGCTCCTACGAGCAGTACTTC.

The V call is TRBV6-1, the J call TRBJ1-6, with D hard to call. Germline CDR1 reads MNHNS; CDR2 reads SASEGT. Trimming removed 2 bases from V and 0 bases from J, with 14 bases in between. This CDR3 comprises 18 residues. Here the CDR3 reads CASSEKVSLSSYNSPLHF. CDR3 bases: TGTGCCAGCAGTGAAAAGGTCAGCCTAAGCTCCTATAATTCACCCCTCCACTTT.

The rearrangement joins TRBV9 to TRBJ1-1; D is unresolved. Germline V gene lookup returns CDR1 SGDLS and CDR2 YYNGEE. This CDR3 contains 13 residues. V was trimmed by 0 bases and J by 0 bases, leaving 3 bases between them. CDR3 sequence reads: CASSVEVNTEAFF. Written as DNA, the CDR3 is TGTGCCAGCAGCGTAGAAGTGAACACTGAAGCTTTCTTT.

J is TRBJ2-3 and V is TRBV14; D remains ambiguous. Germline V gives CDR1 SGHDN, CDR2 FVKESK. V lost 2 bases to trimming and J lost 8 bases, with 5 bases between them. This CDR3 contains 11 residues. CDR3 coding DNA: TGTGCCAGCAGCCAAATCGGTACGCAGTATTTT. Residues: CASSQIGTQYF.

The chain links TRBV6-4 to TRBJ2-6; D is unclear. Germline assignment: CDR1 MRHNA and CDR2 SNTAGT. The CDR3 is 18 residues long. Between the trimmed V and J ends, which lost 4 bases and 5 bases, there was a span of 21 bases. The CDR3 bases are TGTGCCAGCAGTGTACATGGCACACGACAAAGTCGGGCCAACGTCCTGACTTTC. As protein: CASSVHGTRQSRANVLTF.

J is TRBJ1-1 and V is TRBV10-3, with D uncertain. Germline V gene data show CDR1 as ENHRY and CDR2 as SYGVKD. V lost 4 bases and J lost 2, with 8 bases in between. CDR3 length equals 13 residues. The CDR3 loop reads CAISGLQNTEAFF. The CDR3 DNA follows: TGTGCCATCAGTGGGTTACAAAACACTGAAGCTTTCTTT.

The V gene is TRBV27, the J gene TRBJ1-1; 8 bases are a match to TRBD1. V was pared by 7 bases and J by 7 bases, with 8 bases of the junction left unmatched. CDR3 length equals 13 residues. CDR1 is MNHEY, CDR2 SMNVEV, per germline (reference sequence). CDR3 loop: CASTDRVRGEAFF. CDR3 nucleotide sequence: TGTGCCAGCACGGACAGGGTTCGCGGTGAAGCTTTCTTT.